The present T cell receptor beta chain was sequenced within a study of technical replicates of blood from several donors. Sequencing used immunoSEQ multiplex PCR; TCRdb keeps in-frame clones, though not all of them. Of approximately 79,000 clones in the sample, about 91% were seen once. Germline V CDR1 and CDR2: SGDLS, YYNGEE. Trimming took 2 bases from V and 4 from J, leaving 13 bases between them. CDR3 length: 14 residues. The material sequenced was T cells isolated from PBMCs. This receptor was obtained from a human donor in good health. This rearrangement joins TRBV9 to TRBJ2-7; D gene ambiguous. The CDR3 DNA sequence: TGTGCCAGCAGCGTCAGAGACACCCATTACGAGCAGTACTTC. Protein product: CASSVRDTHYEQYF.